The present entry profiles one TCR beta chain with its context. As yet, its antigen is unknown. The study drew the donors from its approximately 120-subject validation cohort, separate from the roughly 700-subject first cohort. Some clones are missing from TCRdb's copy, which holds only in-frame ones; the method was immunoSEQ multiplex PCR. This sample has 98,000 or so clones, with roughly 88% found just once. This specimen belongs to a study of cytomegalovirus exposure and HLA in healthy donors. Study observations and caveats: TCR sequences were mostly rare, though some public TCRs occurred in many donors. Published work reported that the classifier diagnosed cytomegalovirus status with high specificity and sensitivity. The tendency of first-cohort TCR clusters to co-occur in the 130 or so validation repertoires was identified by a subsequent analysis.

Germline V lookup: CDR1 MGHRA, CDR2 YSYEKL. V shed 1 base and J 5 bases; nucleotides not matched to a gene: 9. CDR3 size: 17 residues. The sample comprised PBMCs. This TCR derives from a woman aged 18-35 years in good health and CMV-seronegative. The V gene is TRBV4-1, the J gene TRBJ2-2; TRBD1 agrees at 8 bases. The CDR3 DNA is TGCGCCAGCAGCCAAGGAGGGACAGGACGAACGACCGGGGAGCTGTTTTTT. It specifies CASSQGGTGRTTGELFF.